This is a list of T cell receptor beta chains from one sample in a study of human T cells and chemical hapten exposure. TCRdb itself ran the RACE reads through MiXCR, one entry per CDR3 protein. This sample yields some 110,000 distinct CDR3 sequences, of which about 11% are seen a single time; roughly 2.3% belongs to the top ten. The material was whole blood, obtained in connection with sensitization to the hapten diphenylcyclopropenone (DPC). The receptors stem from a woman aged 50 to 60 with alopecia areata. Some clones in this sample may be carry-over from other donors' samples. CDR3s include the opening cysteine and the closing phenylalanine or tryptophan. Fields, in order: D gene, V gene, clone size, J gene, CDR3 protein, CDR3 DNA. A D gene is named only where the DNA matches it firmly. Size is omitted from some rows. Given values are once, few, many or a class for expanded clones.

>-|TRBV29-1|many|TRBJ1-1
CSVDWGSSMNTEAFF
TGCAGCGTTGATTGGGGTTCAAGCATGAACACTGAAGCTTTCTTT
>-|TRBV20-1|many|TRBJ2-7
CSARDQGRQGGREQYF
TGCAGTGCTAGAGACCAGGGTCGGCAGGGGGGGCGCGAGCAGTACTTC
>-|TRBV18|few|TRBJ1-2
CASSPDVIDGYTF
TGTGCCAGCTCACCAGACGTTATTGATGGCTACACCTTC
>TRBD1|TRBV2|-|TRBJ2-5
CASSRGQAQETQYF
TGTGCCAGCAGCAGGGGACAGGCCCAAGAGACCCAGTACTTC
>TRBD1|TRBV12-5|-|TRBJ2-5
CASSRDAGQGISETQYF
TGTGCTAGTAGTCGGGACGCGGGACAGGGAATCTCGGAGACCCAGTACTTC
>-|TRBV14|few|TRBJ1-6
CASSRLDSPLHF
TGTGCCAGCAGCCGACTCGATTCACCCCTCCACTTT
>-|TRBV6-5|few|TRBJ2-7
CASSPVGGGQYF
TGTGCCAGCAGCCCTGTGGGGGGCGGGCAGTACTTC
>-|TRBV13|-|TRBJ1-4
CASSLRAPGEKLFF
TGTGCCAGCAGCTTACGGGCCCCAGGGGAAAAACTGTTTTTT
>-|TRBV6-2/TRBV6-3|many|TRBJ2-5
CASSIQETQYF
TGTGCCAGCAGTATCCAAGAGACCCAGTACTTC
>-|TRBV9|-|TRBJ1-1
CASSVGGMGEAEAFF
TGTGCCAGCAGCGTAGGAGGGATGGGGGAGGCTGAAGCTTTCTTT
>-|TRBV6-1|few|TRBJ2-7
CASSDQPNYEQYF
TGTGCCAGCAGTGATCAGCCCAACTACGAGCAGTACTTC
>-|TRBV15|-|TRBJ2-7
CATAGRLSEQYF
TGTGCCACCGCTGGGAGGTTAAGCGAGCAGTACTTC
>-|TRBV5-1|many|TRBJ2-7
CASSSYGTYEQYF
TGCGCCAGCAGCTCGTACGGGACCTACGAGCAGTACTTC
>TRBD1|TRBV7-2|-|TRBJ1-6
CASSEQGAGNSPLHF
TGTGCCAGCAGCGAACAGGGGGCGGGAAATTCACCCCTCCACTTT
>-|TRBV2|many|TRBJ2-3
CASRSFGHDTQYF
TGTGCCAGCAGGTCCTTCGGGCACGATACGCAGTATTTT
>-|TRBV7-9|many|TRBJ1-1
CASSLVRPAGTEAFF
TGTGCCAGCAGCTTAGTACGTCCGGCGGGGACTGAAGCTTTCTTT
>TRBD1|TRBV27|few|TRBJ2-7
CASGPRQGAGYEQYF
TGTGCCAGCGGCCCGCGACAGGGGGCTGGATACGAGCAGTACTTC
>-|TRBV29-1|-|TRBJ1-2
CSVGGNYGYTF
TGCAGCGTTGGGGGGAACTATGGCTACACCTTC
>TRBD1|TRBV27|-|TRBJ1-4
CASSLLDRGGEKLFF
TGTGCCAGCAGTTTACTGGACAGGGGGGGAGAAAAACTGTTTTTT
>-|TRBV7-2|few|TRBJ2-3
CASSAMGAGATDTQYF
TGTGCCAGCAGCGCCATGGGGGCGGGGGCTACAGATACGCAGTATTTT
>TRBD1|TRBV27|few|TRBJ1-1
CASSSRDRQRAFF
TGTGCCAGCAGTAGCCGGGACAGGCAACGAGCTTTCTTT
>-|TRBV20-1|-|TRBJ1-3
CSARRRFSGNTIYF
TGCAGTGCTAGAAGGAGATTCTCTGGAAACACCATATATTTT
>TRBD1|TRBV24-1|-|TRBJ2-7
CATSGDRGYEQYF
TGTGCCACCAGTGGAGACAGGGGTTACGAGCAGTACTTC
>-|TRBV5-1|-|TRBJ2-5
CASSSLPLAETQYF
TGCGCCAGCAGCTCCCTGCCCCTGGCGGAGACCCAGTACTTC
>-|TRBV18|few|TRBJ2-3
CASSPYRVPEIDTQYF
TGTGCCAGCTCACCATACAGGGTGCCAGAAATAGATACGCAGTATTTT
>TRBD1|TRBV7-8|-|TRBJ1-2
CASSLATGSKLSGYTF
TGTGCCAGCAGCTTAGCGACAGGGAGTAAACTGTCCGGCTACACCTTC
>TRBD2|TRBV7-2|few|TRBJ2-6
CASSLQLAGAFSGANVLTF
TGTGCCAGCAGCTTACAACTAGCGGGGGCTTTCTCTGGGGCCAACGTCCTGACTTTC
>TRBD2|TRBV3-1|few|TRBJ2-1
CASSPLGLAGGLQNEQFF
TGTGCCAGCAGCCCTTTAGGACTAGCGGGAGGCCTGCAAAATGAGCAGTTCTTC
>TRBD1|TRBV29-1|-|TRBJ1-4
CSVEVHRDRVF
TGCAGCGTTGAAGTACACCGGGACAGGGTTTTT
>-|TRBV18|many|TRBJ2-5
CASSPGRVQETQYF
TGTGCCAGCTCACCAGGCAGGGTCCAAGAGACCCAGTACTTC
>-|TRBV27|once|TRBJ2-2
CASNDGNTGELFF
TGTGCCAGCAACGATGGGAACACCGGGGAGCTGTTTTTT
>TRBD2|TRBV28|few|TRBJ2-1
CASSSLADSYNEQFF
TGTGCCAGCAGTTCCCTAGCGGACTCCTACAATGAGCAGTTCTTC
>-|TRBV11-3|few|TRBJ1-1
CASSRDAGEAFF
TGTGCCAGCAGCAGGGACGCCGGTGAAGCTTTCTTT
>-|TRBV9|-|TRBJ1-5
CAISVEGSAVQPQHF
TGTGCCATCAGCGTAGAAGGTTCTGCGGTCCAGCCCCAGCATTTT
>-|TRBV29-1|few|TRBJ1-4
CSVEGLLGLFF
TGCAGCGTTGAGGGCCTATTGGGACTGTTTTTT
>-|TRBV27|-|TRBJ1-5
CASSLPGYNQPQHF
TGTGCCAGCAGTTTACCAGGGTACAATCAGCCCCAGCATTTT
>-|TRBV5-1|-|TRBJ2-1
CASSSYPSSYNEQFF
TGCGCCAGCAGCTCATACCCTAGCTCTTACAATGAGCAGTTCTTC
>-|TRBV12-3/TRBV12-4|-|TRBJ2-2
CASSKGRANTGELFF
TGTGCCAGCAGCAAAGGACGGGCGAACACCGGGGAGCTGTTTTTT
>-|TRBV12-3/TRBV12-4|-|TRBJ2-7
CASRTGIDLWRQYF
TGTGCCAGCAGAACCGGGATCGATCTTTGGAGGCAGTACTTC
>TRBD1|TRBV7-8|few|TRBJ2-6
CASSGQGRNSGANVLTF
TGTGCCAGCAGCGGACAGGGACGAAACTCTGGGGCCAACGTCCTGACTTTC
>-|TRBV12-3/TRBV12-4|-|TRBJ2-1
CATAGLSKYNEQFF
TGTGCCACAGCCGGACTATCCAAGTACAATGAGCAGTTCTTC
>-|TRBV27|few|TRBJ2-3
CASRQGGTDTQYF
TGTGCCAGCAGGCAAGGGGGCACAGATACGCAGTATTTT
>-|TRBV5-1|few|TRBJ2-7
CASSLDLGGNEQYF
TGCGCCAGCAGCTTGGATTTAGGGGGAAACGAGCAGTACTTC
>-|TRBV3-1|few|TRBJ1-6
CASSQSTRRGNSPLHF
TGTGCCAGCAGCCAATCGACCCGGAGGGGTAATTCACCCCTCCACTTT
>-|TRBV2|few|TRBJ2-1
CASRGLRGYNEQFF
TGTGCCAGCAGAGGGTTAAGGGGCTACAATGAGCAGTTCTTC
>-|TRBV6-1|-|TRBJ2-3
CASLTSTDTQYF
TGTGCCAGCTTAACTAGCACAGATACGCAGTATTTT
>-|TRBV7-2|many|TRBJ1-2
CASSFDPGSPYGYTF
TGTGCCAGCAGCTTTGACCCGGGGAGCCCTTATGGCTACACCTTC
>-|TRBV12-3/TRBV12-4|many|TRBJ2-7
CASSLVYEQYF
TGTGCCAGCAGTCTTGTGTACGAGCAGTACTTC
>TRBD1|TRBV10-3|-|TRBJ1-6
CAISERQGDNSPLHF
TGTGCCATCAGTGAGCGGCAGGGGGATAATTCACCCCTCCACTTT
>-|TRBV7-2|many|TRBJ2-1
CASKQDNEQFF
TGTGCCAGTAAGCAGGACAATGAGCAGTTCTTC
>TRBD2|TRBV6-5|-|TRBJ2-1
CTSSYNGGGGSYNEQFF
TGTACCAGCAGTTACAATGGGGGGGGGGGCTCCTACAATGAGCAGTTCTTC
>-|TRBV29-1|few|TRBJ1-1
CSVRGTEAFF
TGCAGCGTTAGGGGCACTGAAGCTTTCTTT
>TRBD2|TRBV6-2/TRBV6-3|few|TRBJ2-7
CASSPGTRISYEQYF
TGTGCCAGCAGCCCCGGGACTAGAATCTCCTACGAGCAGTACTTC
>-|TRBV20-1|few|TRBJ2-7
CSARDPVGSYEQYF
TGCAGTGCTAGAGATCCGGTTGGATCCTACGAGCAGTACTTC
>TRBD2|TRBV10-3|few|TRBJ2-1
CAIRGQGGAGGYNEQFF
TGTGCCATCAGGGGGCAGGGAGGAGCGGGAGGCTACAATGAGCAGTTCTTC